The clone carrying this TCR beta chain was counted many times. Its specificity is not known. This sample is drawn from a study of T-cell reconstitution after alpha-beta-depleted transplantation in children. Overall study findings and caveats: The study traced high day-60 TCRbeta diversity in some patients to surviving recipient T cells and thymic progenitors. The origin of alpha-beta T cells about two months after transplant was reportedly several hundred expanded graft clones.

Unique molecular identifiers tagged the TCRbeta library. One entry per CDR3 protein, called by TCRdb with MiXCR from the PCR reads. The data show about 490,000 distinct CDR3 sequences, with roughly a tenth seen just once and 2% held by the top ten. The CDR3 is 16 residues long. Germline V CDR1 and CDR2: ENHRY, SYGVKD. V dropped 3 bases and J dropped 0 bases, with 11 bases sitting between them. Sequences were derived from PBMCs, sampled before TCRalphabeta/CD19-depleted stem cell transplant. This sequence joins TRBV10-3 and TRBJ1-4, with D unclear. This TCR was recovered from a child aged 2 to 10 with inherited bone marrow failure, due to receive a stem cell transplant. The chain's CDR3 is CAISDLGGTTNEKLFF. CDR3 nucleotide sequence: TGTGCCATCAGTGACCTGGGAGGGACAACTAATGAAAAACTGTTTTTT.